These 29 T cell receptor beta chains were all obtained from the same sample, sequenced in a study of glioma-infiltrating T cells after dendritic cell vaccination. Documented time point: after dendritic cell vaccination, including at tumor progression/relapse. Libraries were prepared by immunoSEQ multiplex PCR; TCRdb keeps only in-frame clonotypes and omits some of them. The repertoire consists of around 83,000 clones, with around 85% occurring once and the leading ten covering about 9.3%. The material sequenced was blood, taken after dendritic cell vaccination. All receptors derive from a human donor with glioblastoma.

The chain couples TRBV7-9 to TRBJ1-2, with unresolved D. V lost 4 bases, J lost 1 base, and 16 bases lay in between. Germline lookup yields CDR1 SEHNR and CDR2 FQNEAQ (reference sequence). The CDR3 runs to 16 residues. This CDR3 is CASSSTLLEVNYGYTF. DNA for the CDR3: TGTGCCAGCAGCTCCACCCTCCTAGAAGTTAACTATGGCTACACCTTC.

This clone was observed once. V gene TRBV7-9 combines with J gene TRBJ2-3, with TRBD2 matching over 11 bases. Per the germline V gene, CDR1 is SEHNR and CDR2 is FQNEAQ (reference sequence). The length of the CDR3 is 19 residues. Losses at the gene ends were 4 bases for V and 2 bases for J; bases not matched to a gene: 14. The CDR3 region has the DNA TGTGCCAGCAGCTCGAGACTAGCGGGGACCAACGGCCCCACAGATACGCAGTATTTT. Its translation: CASSSRLAGTNGPTDTQYF.

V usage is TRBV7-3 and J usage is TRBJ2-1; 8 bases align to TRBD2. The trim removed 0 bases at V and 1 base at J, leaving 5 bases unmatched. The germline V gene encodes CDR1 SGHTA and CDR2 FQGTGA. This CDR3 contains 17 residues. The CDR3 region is CASSLTARGGSYNEQFF. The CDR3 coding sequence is TGTGCCAGCAGCTTAACGGCCCGGGGGGGTTCCTACAATGAGCAGTTCTTC.

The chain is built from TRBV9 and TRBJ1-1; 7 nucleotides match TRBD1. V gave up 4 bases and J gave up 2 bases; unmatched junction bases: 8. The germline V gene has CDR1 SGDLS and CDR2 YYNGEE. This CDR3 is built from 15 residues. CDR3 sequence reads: CASSLQGDKNTEAFF. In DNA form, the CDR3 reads TGTGCCAGCAGCCTTCAGGGGGACAAAAACACTGAAGCTTTCTTT.

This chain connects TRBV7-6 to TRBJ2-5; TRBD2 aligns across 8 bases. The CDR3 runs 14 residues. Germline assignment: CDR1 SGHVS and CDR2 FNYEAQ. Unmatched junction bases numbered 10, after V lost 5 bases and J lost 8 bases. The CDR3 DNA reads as TGTGCCAGCAGCCGGCCGTCCGGGGGGGGAACCCAGTACTTC. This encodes CASSRPSGGGTQYF.

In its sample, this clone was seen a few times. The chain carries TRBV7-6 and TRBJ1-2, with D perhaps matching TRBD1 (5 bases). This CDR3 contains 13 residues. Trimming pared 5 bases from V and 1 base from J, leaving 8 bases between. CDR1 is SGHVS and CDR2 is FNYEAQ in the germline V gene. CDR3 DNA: TGTGCCAGCAGCATCGACAGTAACTATGGCTACACCTTC. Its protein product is CASSIDSNYGYTF. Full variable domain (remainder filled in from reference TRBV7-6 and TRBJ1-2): GAGVSQSPRYKVTKRGQDVALRCDPISGHVSLYWYRQALGQGPEFLTYFNYEAQQDKSGLPNDRFSAERPEGSISTLTIQRTEQRDSAMYRCASSIDSNYGYTFGSGTRLTVV.

The CDR3, as DNA: TGTGCCAGCAATAGCGGGTGGAGCACAGATACGCAGTATTTT. It yields the protein CASNSGWSTDTQYF. The chain couples TRBV6-4 to TRBJ2-3, with 7 bases matching TRBD2. The germline V gene has CDR1 MRHNA and CDR2 SNTAGT. The CDR3 is made up of 14 amino acids. J lost 0 bases, V lost 7 bases, and 4 bases had no gene match.

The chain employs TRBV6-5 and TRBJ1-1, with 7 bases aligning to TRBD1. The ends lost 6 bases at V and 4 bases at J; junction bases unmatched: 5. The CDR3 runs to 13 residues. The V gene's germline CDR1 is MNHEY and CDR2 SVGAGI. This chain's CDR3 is CASRGTAGTEAFF. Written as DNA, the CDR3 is TGTGCCAGCAGGGGGACAGCGGGCACTGAAGCTTTCTTT.

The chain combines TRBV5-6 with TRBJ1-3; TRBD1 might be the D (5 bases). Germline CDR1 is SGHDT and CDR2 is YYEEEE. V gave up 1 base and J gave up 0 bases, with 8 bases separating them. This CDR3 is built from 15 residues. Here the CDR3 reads CASSLWGVSGNTIYF. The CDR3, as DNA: TGTGCCAGCAGCTTGTGGGGGGTCTCTGGAAACACCATATATTTT.

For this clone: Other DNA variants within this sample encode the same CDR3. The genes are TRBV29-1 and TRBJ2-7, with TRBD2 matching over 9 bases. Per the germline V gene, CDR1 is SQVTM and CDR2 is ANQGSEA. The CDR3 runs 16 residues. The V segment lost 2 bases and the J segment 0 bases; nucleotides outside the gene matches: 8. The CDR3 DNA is TGCAGCGTTGAACCGGGGCTAGCGGGGAGCTCCTACGAGCAGTACTTC. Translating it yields CSVEPGLAGSSYEQYF.

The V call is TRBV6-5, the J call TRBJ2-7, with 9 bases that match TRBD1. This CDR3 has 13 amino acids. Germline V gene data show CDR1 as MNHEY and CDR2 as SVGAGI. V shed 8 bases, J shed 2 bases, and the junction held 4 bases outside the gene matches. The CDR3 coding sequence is TGTGCCAGCTCCCGGACAGGGGCCTACGAGCAGTACTTC. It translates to CASSRTGAYEQYF.

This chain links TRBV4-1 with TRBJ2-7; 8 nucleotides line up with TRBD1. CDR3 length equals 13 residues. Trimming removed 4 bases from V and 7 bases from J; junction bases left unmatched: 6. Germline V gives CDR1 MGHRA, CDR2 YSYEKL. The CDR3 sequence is CASSPDRVGEQYF. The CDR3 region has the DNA TGCGCCAGCAGCCCGGACAGGGTGGGAGAGCAGTACTTC.

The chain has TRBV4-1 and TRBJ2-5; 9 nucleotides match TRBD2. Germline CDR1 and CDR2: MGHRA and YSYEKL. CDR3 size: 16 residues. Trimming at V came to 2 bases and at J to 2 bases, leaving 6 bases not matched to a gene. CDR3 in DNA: TGCGCCAGCAGCCAACTGCGCGGGGGGGGTCAAGAGACCCAGTACTTC. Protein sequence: CASSQLRGGGQETQYF.

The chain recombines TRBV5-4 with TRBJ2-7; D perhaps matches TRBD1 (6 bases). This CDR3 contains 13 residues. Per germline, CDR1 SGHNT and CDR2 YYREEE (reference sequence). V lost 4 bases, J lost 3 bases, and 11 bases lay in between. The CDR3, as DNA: TGTGCCAGCAGCCACGACAGGAACTACGAGCAGTACTTC. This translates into CASSHDRNYEQYF.

The CDR3 DNA follows: TGTGCCAGCAGTTCGGGTGGTTTTCTCCCGGGGGGCTACACCTTC. It codes for CASSSGGFLPGGYTF. V is TRBV28 and J is TRBJ1-2, with unresolved D. V was pared by 4 bases and J by 8 bases, with 20 bases between. The CDR3 sequence is 15 residues long. Germline V CDR1 and CDR2: MDHEN, SYDVKM.

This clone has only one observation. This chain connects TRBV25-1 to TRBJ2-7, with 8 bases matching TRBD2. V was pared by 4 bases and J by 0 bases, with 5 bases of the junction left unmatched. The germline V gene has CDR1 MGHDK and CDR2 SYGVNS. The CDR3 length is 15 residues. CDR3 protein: CASSVSGTPSYEQYF. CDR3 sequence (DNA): TGTGCCAGCAGTGTTAGCGGGACCCCCTCCTACGAGCAGTACTTC.

The CDR3 nucleotides are TGTGCCAGCAGGGCAGGGACAGGGGGTTCCTACGAGCAGTACTTC. The encoded protein is CASRAGTGGSYEQYF. The chain links TRBV6-1 to TRBJ2-7; 11 bases fit TRBD1. The CDR3 is 15 residues long. Unmatched junction bases numbered 5, after V lost 6 bases and J lost 1 base. Germline values: CDR1 MNHNS, CDR2 SASEGT.

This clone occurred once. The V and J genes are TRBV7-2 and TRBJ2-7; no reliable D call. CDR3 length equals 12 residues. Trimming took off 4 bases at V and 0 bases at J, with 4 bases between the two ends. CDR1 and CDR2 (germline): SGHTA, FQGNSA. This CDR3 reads CASSSLSYEQYF. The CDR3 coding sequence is TGTGCCAGCAGCTCCCTCTCCTACGAGCAGTACTTC.

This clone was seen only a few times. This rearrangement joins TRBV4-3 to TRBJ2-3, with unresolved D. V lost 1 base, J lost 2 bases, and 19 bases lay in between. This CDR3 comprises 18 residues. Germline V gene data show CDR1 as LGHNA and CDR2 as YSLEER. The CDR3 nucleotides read TGCGCCAGCAGCCAAGCTGTTCATGCCGGTACTAACACAGATACGCAGTATTTT. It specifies CASSQAVHAGTNTDTQYF.

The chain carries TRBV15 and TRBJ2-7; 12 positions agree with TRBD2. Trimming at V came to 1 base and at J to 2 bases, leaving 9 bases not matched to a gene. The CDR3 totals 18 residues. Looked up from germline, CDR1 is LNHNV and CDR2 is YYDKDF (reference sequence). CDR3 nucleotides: TGTGCCACCAGCAGAGTGAGGTCTAGCGGGAGGGATACCTACGAGCAGTACTTC. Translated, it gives CATSRVRSSGRDTYEQYF.

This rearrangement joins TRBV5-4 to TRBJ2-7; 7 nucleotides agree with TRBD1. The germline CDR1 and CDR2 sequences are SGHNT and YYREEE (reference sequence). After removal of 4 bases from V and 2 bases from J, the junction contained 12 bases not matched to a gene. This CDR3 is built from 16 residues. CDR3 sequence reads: CASSGRFRDRPYEQYF. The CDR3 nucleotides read TGTGCCAGCAGCGGAAGATTCCGGGACAGACCCTACGAGCAGTACTTC.

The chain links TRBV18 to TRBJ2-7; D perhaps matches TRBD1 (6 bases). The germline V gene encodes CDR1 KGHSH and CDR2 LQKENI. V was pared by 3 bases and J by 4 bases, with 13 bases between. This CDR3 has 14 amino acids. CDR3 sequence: CASSPPDSSYEQYF. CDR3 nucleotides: TGTGCCAGCTCACCGCCGGACAGCTCTTACGAGCAGTACTTC. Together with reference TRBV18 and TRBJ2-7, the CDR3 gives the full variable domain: NAGVMQNPRHLVRRRGQEARLRCSPMKGHSHVYWYRQLPEEGLKFMVYLQKENIIDESGMPKERFSAEFPKEGPSILRIQQVVRGDSAAYFCASSPPDSSYEQYFGPGTRLTVT.

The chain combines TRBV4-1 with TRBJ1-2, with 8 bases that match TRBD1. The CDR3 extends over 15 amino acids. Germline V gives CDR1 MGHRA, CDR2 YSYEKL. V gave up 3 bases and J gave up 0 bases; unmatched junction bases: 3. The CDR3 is CASSHGQGTNYGYTF. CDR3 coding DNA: TGCGCCAGCAGCCACGGACAGGGAACTAACTATGGCTACACCTTC.

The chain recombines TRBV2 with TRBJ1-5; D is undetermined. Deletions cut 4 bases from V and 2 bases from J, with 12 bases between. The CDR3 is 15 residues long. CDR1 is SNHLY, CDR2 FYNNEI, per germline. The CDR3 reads CASSVGTGGNQPQHF. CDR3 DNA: TGTGCCAGCAGTGTCGGAACGGGTGGCAATCAGCCCCAGCATTTT.

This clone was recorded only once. CDR3 sequence (DNA): TGTGCCAGCAGCTTGCCCGGGACACTGAACACCGGGGAGCTGTTTTTT. Amino acids: CASSLPGTLNTGELFF. The chain has TRBV5-4 and TRBJ2-2; TRBD1 might be the D (6 bases). The CDR3 covers 16 residues. Trimming took 1 base from V and 1 from J, leaving 11 bases between them. The germline V gene has CDR1 SGHNT and CDR2 YYREEE (reference sequence).

The CDR3 loop is CASSLATRPLTGQYF. The CDR3 DNA reads TGTGCCAGCAGCTTAGCAACGCGGCCCCTCACTGGGCAGTACTTC. This chain uses TRBV7-2 with TRBJ2-7, with D unresolved. This CDR3 has 15 residues. Germline V gives CDR1 SGHTA, CDR2 FQGNSA. V was pared by 0 bases and J by 9 bases, with 18 bases between.

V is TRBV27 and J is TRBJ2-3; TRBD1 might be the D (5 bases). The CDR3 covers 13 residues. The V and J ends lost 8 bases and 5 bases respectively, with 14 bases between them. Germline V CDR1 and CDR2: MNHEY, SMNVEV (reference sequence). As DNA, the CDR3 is TGTGCCAGCGGAAGAAGCAGGGAAGATACGCAGTATTTT. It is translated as CASGRSREDTQYF.

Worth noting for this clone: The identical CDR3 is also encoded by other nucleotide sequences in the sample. CDR3 protein: CASSLAGREETQYF. The DNA of the CDR3 is TGCGCCAGCAGCTTGGCCGGTAGAGAAGAGACCCAGTACTTC. The chain has TRBV5-1 and TRBJ2-5; no definite D call. Germline CDR1 SGHRS, CDR2 YFSETQ. The CDR3 runs to 14 residues. Trimming removed 0 bases from V and 3 bases from J, with 9 bases in between.

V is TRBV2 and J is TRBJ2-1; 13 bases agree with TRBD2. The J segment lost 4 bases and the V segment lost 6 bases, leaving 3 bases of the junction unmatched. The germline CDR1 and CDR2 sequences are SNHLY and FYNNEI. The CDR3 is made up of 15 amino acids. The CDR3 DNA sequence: TGTGCCAGCAGCCAGACTAGCGGGGGGTACAATGAGCAGTTCTTC. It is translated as CASSQTSGGYNEQFF.